This T cell receptor beta chain was identified during a study of cytomegalovirus exposure and HLA in healthy donors. Study-level results: TRBV6-2, TRBV6-3 and some other V segments were unresolvable in 87-base-pair reads. A later analysis, which compared TCR beta chains of equal frequency, found the HLA-associated ones more clonally expanded. One cluster of highly shared sequence variants probably arose as a sequencing artifact.

Note on this clone: What it binds is not known.

Trimming took 7 bases from V and 1 from J, leaving 16 bases between them. CDR1 is SNHLY and CDR2 is FYNNEI in the germline V gene. The length of the CDR3 is 15 residues. PCR involved 60 Vbeta and 13 Jbeta primers. TCRdb's table, derived via immunoSEQ multiplex PCR, lists solely in-frame clones and lacks some. Across over 100,000 clones, the top ten clones capture 1.5% to 2% of the sample. The rearrangement joins TRBV2 to TRBJ1-1; D may be TRBD1 (5 bases). This TCR was recovered from a woman between 35 and 50 years old in good health and CMV-seropositive. The sequencing input was PBMCs. DNA for the CDR3: TGTGCCAGCATAAAAGCAGGGATAACGAACACTGAAGCTTTCTTT. Protein sequence: CASIKAGITNTEAFF.